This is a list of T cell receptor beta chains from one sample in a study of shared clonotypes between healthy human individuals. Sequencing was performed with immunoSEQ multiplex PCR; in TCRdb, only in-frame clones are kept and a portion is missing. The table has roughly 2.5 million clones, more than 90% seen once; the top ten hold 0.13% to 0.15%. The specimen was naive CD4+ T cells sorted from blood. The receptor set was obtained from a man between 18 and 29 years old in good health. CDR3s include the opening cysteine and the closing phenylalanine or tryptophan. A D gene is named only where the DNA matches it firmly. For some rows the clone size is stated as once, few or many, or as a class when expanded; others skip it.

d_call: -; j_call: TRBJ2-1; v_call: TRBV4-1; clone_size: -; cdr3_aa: CASSQRVGRGDYNEQFF; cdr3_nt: TGCGCCAGCAGCCAGAGGGTGGGAAGGGGAGACTACAATGAGCAGTTCTTC
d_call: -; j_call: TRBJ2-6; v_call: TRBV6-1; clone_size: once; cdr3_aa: CASSEQGSGANVLTF; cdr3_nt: TGTGCCAGCAGTGAACAGGGCTCTGGGGCCAACGTCCTGACTTTC
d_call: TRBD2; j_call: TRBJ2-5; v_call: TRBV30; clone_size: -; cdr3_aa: CATSGGGETQYF; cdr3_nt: TGTGCCACGAGCGGGGGGGGTGAGACCCAGTACTTC
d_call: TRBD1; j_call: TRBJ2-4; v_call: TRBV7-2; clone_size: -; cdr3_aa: CASSQGTGLAKNIQYF; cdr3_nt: TGTGCCAGCAGCCAAGGGACAGGGCTAGCCAAAAACATTCAGTACTTC
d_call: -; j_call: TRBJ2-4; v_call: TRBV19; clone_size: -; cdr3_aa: CASGQQGTLAKNIQYF; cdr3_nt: TGTGCCAGTGGACAGCAGGGAACACTAGCCAAAAACATTCAGTACTTC
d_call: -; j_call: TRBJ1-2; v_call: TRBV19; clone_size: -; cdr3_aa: CASRPERGNYGYTF; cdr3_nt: TGTGCCAGTAGACCCGAGCGGGGTAACTATGGCTACACCTTC
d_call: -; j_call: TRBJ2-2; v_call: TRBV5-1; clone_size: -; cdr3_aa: CASSLEVAGELFF; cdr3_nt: TGCGCCAGCAGCTTGGAAGTCGCGGGGGAGCTGTTTTTT
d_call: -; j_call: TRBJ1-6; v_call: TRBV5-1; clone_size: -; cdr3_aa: CASSLAEWDNSPLHF; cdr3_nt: TGCGCCAGCAGCTTGGCGGAGTGGGATAATTCACCCCTCCACTTT
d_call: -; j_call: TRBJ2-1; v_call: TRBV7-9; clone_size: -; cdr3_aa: CASSLQGSYNEQFF; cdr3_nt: TGTGCCAGCAGCTTACAGGGCTCCTACAATGAGCAGTTCTTC
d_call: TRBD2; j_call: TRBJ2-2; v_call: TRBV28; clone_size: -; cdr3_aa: CASTTGGANTGELFF; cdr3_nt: TGTGCCAGCACCACGGGGGGGGCGAACACCGGGGAGCTGTTTTTT
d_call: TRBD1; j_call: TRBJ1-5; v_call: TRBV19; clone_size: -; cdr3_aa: CASSIGDRNQPQHF; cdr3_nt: TGTGCCAGTAGTATAGGGGACAGAAATCAGCCCCAGCATTTT
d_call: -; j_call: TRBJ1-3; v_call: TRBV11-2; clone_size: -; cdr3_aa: CASSLVNDRSGNTIYF; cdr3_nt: TGTGCCAGCAGCTTGGTAAACGACAGGTCCGGAAACACCATATATTTT
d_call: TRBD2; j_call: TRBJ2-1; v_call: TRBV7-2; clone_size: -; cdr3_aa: CASSLYLAGYNEQFF; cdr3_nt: TGTGCCAGCAGCTTATACCTAGCGGGATACAATGAGCAGTTCTTC
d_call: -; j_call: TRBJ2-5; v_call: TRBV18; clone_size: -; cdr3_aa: CASSPVLGGETQYF; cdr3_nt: TGTGCCAGCTCACCGGTACTAGGGGGAGAGACCCAGTACTTC
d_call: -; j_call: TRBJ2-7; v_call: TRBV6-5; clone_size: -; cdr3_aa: CASILGGGYEQYF; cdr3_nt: TGTGCCAGCATCTTGGGGGGCGGCTACGAGCAGTACTTC
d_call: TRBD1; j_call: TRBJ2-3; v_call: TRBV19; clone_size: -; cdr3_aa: CASSIQGVMTDTQYF; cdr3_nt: TGTGCCAGTAGTATCCAGGGGGTGATGACAGATACGCAGTATTTT
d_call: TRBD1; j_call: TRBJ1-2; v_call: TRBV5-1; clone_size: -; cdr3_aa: CASSWTGGNGYTF; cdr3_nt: TGCGCCAGCAGCTGGACAGGGGGCAATGGCTACACCTTC
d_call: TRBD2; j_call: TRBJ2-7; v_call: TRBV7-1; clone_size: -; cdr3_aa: CASLPSSGSYEQYF; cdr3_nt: TGTGCCAGTCTACCTTCTAGCGGGAGCTACGAGCAGTACTTC
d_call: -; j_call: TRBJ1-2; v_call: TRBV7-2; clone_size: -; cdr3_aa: CASSLAHLQGWGYTF; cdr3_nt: TGTGCCAGCAGCTTAGCCCATCTACAGGGTTGGGGCTACACCTTC
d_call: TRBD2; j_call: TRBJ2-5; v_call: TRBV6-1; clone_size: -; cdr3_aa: CASSEGISGGQETQYF; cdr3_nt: TGTGCCAGCAGTGAAGGGATAAGCGGGGGGCAAGAGACCCAGTACTTC
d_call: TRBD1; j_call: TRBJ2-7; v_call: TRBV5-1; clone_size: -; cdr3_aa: CASSLGQGTGEQYF; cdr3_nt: TGCGCCAGCAGCCTCGGACAGGGTACGGGGGAGCAGTACTTC
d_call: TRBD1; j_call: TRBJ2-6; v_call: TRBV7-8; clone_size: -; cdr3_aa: CASSSRTGGISGANVLTF; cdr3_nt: TGTGCCAGCAGCTCCCGGACAGGGGGGATCTCTGGGGCCAACGTCCTGACTTTC
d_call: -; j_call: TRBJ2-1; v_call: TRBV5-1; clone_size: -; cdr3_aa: CASSLPQGGNEQFF; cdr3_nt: TGCGCCAGCAGCTTGCCGCAGGGCGGCAATGAGCAGTTCTTC
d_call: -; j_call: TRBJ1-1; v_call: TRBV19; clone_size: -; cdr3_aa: CASRDSQNTEAFF; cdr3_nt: TGTGCCAGTAGGGACAGCCAGAACACTGAAGCTTTCTTT
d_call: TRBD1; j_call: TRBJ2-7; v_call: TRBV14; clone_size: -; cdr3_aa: CASSPRQGANYEQYF; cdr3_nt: TGTGCCAGCAGCCCCCGACAGGGGGCGAACTACGAGCAGTACTTC
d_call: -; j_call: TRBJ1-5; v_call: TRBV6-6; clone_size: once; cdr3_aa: CASSSSQVGNQPQHF; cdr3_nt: TGTGCCAGCAGTTCTTCACAGGTGGGCAATCAGCCCCAGCATTTT
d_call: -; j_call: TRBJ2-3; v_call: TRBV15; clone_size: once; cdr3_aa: CATSRVGGAGDTQYF; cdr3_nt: TGTGCCACCAGCAGAGTGGGGGGGGCCGGAGATACGCAGTATTTT
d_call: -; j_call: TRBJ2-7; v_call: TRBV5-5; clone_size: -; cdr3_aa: CASSLAATTYYEQYF; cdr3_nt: TGTGCCAGCAGCTTGGCCGCGACTACCTACTACGAGCAGTACTTC
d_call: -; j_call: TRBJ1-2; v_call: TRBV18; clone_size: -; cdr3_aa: CASSPGDGSYYGYTF; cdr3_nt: TGTGCCAGCTCACCGGGAGACGGCTCTTACTATGGCTACACCTTC
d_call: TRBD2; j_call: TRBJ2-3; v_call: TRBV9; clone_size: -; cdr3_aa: CASSVVGLAGFTDTQYF; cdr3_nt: TGTGCCAGCAGCGTAGTTGGACTAGCGGGTTTCACAGATACGCAGTATTTT
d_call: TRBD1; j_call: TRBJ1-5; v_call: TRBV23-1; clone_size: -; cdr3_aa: CASSQPGQGGDSNQPQHF; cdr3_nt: TGCGCCAGCAGTCAACCGGGACAGGGGGGCGATAGCAATCAGCCCCAGCATTTT
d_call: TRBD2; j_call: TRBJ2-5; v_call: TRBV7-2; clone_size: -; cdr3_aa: CASSRGLAGSHETQYF; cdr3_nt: TGTGCCAGCAGCCGGGGACTAGCGGGAAGCCACGAGACCCAGTACTTC
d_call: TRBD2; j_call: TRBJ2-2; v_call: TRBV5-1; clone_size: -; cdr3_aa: CASSGGLASGELFF; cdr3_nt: TGCGCCAGCAGCGGGGGACTAGCGTCCGGGGAGCTGTTTTTT
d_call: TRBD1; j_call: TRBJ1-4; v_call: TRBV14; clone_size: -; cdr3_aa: CASSLQGGPEKLFF; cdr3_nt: TGTGCCAGCAGTCTCCAGGGGGGCCCGGAAAAACTGTTTTTT
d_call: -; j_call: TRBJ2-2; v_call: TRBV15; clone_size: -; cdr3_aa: CATSRDRVGGELFF; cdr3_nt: TGTGCCACCAGCAGAGATCGGGTGGGCGGGGAGCTGTTTTTT
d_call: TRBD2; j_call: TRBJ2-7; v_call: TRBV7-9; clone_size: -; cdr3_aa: CASSSSTGTSGGYEQYF; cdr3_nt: TGTGCCAGCAGCTCCTCAACCGGGACTAGCGGGGGGTACGAGCAGTACTTC
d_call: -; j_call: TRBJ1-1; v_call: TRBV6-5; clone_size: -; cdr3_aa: CASSYSDRTEAFF; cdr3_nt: TGTGCCAGCAGTTACTCTGATCGGACTGAAGCTTTCTTT
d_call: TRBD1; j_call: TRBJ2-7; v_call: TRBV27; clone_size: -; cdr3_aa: CASRGTGGSYEQYF; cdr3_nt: TGTGCCAGCAGAGGGACAGGGGGGTCCTACGAGCAGTACTTC
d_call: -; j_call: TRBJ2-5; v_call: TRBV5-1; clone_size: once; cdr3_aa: CASSPQTGITQETQYF; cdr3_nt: TGCGCCAGCAGCCCTCAGACCGGGATCACCCAAGAGACCCAGTACTTC
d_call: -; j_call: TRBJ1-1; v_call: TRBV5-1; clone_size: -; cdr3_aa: CASNRADYTEAFF; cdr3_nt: TGCGCCAGCAATCGGGCAGACTACACTGAAGCTTTCTTT
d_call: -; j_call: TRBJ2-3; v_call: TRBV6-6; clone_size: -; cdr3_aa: CASTHPRGVDTQYF; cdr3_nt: TGTGCCAGCACTCACCCGCGGGGCGTCGATACGCAGTATTTT
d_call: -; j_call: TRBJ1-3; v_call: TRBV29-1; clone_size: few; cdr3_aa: CSVDGSGNTIYF; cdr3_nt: TGCAGCGTTGATGGCTCTGGAAACACCATATATTTT
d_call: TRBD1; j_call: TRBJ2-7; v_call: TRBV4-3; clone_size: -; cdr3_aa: CASSQVTGAGEQYF; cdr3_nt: TGCGCCAGCAGCCAAGTAACAGGGGCAGGGGAGCAGTACTTC
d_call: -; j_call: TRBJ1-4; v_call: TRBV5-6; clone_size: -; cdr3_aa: CASSLPDAGTTNEKLFF; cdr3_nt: TGTGCCAGCAGCCTCCCTGACGCCGGGACAACTAATGAAAAACTGTTTTTT
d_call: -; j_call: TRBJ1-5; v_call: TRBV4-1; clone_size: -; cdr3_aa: CASSQEGGQSNQPQHF; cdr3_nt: TGCGCCAGCAGCCAAGAGGGTGGACAGAGCAATCAGCCCCAGCATTTT
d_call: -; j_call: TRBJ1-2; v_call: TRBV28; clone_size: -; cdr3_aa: CASSLPLGYYGYTF; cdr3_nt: TGTGCCAGCAGTCTCCCCCTTGGATACTATGGCTACACCTTC
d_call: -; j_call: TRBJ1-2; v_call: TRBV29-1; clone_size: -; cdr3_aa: CSVGEFYGYTF; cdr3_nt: TGCAGCGTTGGGGAATTCTATGGCTACACCTTC
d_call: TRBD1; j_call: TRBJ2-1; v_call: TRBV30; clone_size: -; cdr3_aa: CAWSLQGGAYNEQFF; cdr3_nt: TGTGCCTGGAGTCTACAGGGGGGAGCCTACAATGAGCAGTTCTTC
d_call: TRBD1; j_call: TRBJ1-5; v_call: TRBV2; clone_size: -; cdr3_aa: CASSKKGTDQPQHF; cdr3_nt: TGTGCCAGCAGTAAAAAGGGGACAGATCAGCCCCAGCATTTT
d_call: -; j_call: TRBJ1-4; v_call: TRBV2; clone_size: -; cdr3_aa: CASSASVATNEKLFF; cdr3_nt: TGTGCCAGCAGCGCCTCCGTTGCAACTAATGAAAAACTGTTTTTT